The source of this TCR beta chain is a study of T-cell memory formation after mild COVID-19. The CDR3 consists of 13 residues. V dropped 0 bases and J dropped 5 bases, with 7 bases sitting between them. Germline-derived CDR1 and CDR2 are LNHNV and YYDKDF (reference sequence). TCRdb re-called the 5' RACE reads with MiXCR, one entry per CDR3 protein. This table has 200,000 to 250,000 distinct CDR3 sequences, approximately 9% appearing once. The sample consisted of PBMCs or a T cell subset sorted from them (not recorded which). The V and J genes are TRBV15 and TRBJ2-5; no definite D call. The TCR originated in a man younger than 30 who had mild COVID-19 (a few samples of this study predate the infection). Cell type and time point are not known. The CDR3 here is CATSRDRSETQYF. CDR3 coding DNA: TGTGCCACCAGCAGAGATCGGAGTGAGACCCAGTACTTC.